Listed here are 28 T cell receptor beta chains from one sample, sequenced in a study of blood T cell repertoires in COVID-19. Profiled with immunoSEQ multiplex PCR; TCRdb holds only in-frame clones, not every one. The table lists some 240,000 clones, around 84% of them singletons. Sequencing was performed on PBMCs or T cells enriched from blood (not recorded which). Every receptor here comes from a man under 40 with acute COVID-19.

V usage is TRBV19 and J usage is TRBJ1-1; no reliable D call. Germline V gives CDR1 LNHDA, CDR2 SQIVND (reference sequence). Trimming cost V 3 bases and J 1 base, with 9 bases left between them. CDR3 size: 14 residues. CDR3 in amino acids: CASSILSGNTEAFF. CDR3 nucleotides: TGTGCCAGTAGTATTTTGTCGGGGAACACTGAAGCTTTCTTT. The variable domain in full, completed from reference TRBV19 and TRBJ1-1, reads DGGITQSPKYLFRKEGQNVTLSCEQNLNHDAMYWYRQDPGQGLRLIYYSQIVNDFQKGDIAEGYSVSREKKESFPLTVTSAQKNPTAFYLCASSILSGNTEAFFGQGTRLTVV.

V gene TRBV16 combines with J gene TRBJ2-2, with D possibly being TRBD1 (6 bases). V was cut by 4 bases and J by 3 bases, with 12 bases left in between. Germline V gene data show CDR1 as KGHSY and CDR2 as FQNENV. This CDR3 has 15 residues. The chain's CDR3 is CASSLRSGDTGELFF. The CDR3 region has the DNA TGTGCCAGCAGCCTACGCTCAGGGGACACCGGGGAGCTGTTTTTT.

The sample holds one count of this clone. V gene TRBV3-1 (or the pseudogene TRBV3-2) combines with J gene TRBJ2-1; D is possibly TRBD2 (7 bases). CDR1 LGHDT and CDR2 YNNKEL come from the germline V gene (reference sequence). The CDR3 is made up of 18 amino acids. V lost 0 bases and J 7 bases, leaving 22 bases between the germline ends. CDR3 in DNA: TGTGCCAGCAGCCAAGAAGGTGGAGGGGGGGATATTGCGAATGAGCAGTTCTTC. Its protein is CASSQEGGGGDIANEQFF.

In its sample, this clone was seen once. V gene TRBV10-3 combines with J gene TRBJ1-2; D is ambiguous. Germline V gene sequence: CDR1 ENHRY, CDR2 SYGVKD. The CDR3 has 14 amino acids. V gave up 3 bases and J gave up 3 bases, with 11 bases separating them. CDR3 residues: CAISDGARYYGYTF. The CDR3 DNA follows: TGTGCCATCAGTGACGGTGCTAGGTACTATGGCTACACCTTC.

The genes are TRBV2 and TRBJ1-1, with unresolved D. The CDR3 is 16 residues long. Germline V CDR1 and CDR2: SNHLY, FYNNEI. V was clipped by 3 bases and J by 1 base, with 15 bases between them. For the CDR3, the DNA is TGTGCCAGCAGTGACTTGGTCCGTGGGCAGAACACTGAAGCTTTCTTT. Translated, it gives CASSDLVRGQNTEAFF.

This clone was seen a handful of times. This sequence joins TRBV19 and TRBJ2-5, with a weak D call TRBD2 (7 bases). Per the germline V gene, CDR1 is LNHDA and CDR2 is SQIVND (reference sequence). The germline V and J ends were trimmed by 7 bases and 6 bases, with 21 bases remaining between them. This CDR3 spans 15 amino acids. In nucleotides, the CDR3 is TGTGCCAGTACCCAGAAGGGGGGGGAACTGCAGACCCAGTACTTC. It translates to CASTQKGGELQTQYF.

This chain uses TRBV19 with TRBJ1-5; 10 nucleotides match TRBD1. With V trimmed by 7 bases and J by 4 bases, 4 bases remained unmatched. The CDR3 sequence is 14 residues long. CDR1 LNHDA and CDR2 SQIVND come from the germline V gene (reference sequence). The CDR3 is CASIPGQGNQPQHF. The CDR3 nucleotides are TGTGCCAGTATTCCGGGACAGGGGAATCAGCCCCAGCATTTT.

The genes are TRBV2 and TRBJ2-3; 7 bases agree with TRBD2. Looked up from germline, CDR1 is SNHLY and CDR2 is FYNNEI. Trimming took 7 bases from V and 0 from J; bases not matched to a gene: 10. There are 16 residues in the CDR3. CDR3: CASNPGLPISTDTQYF. CDR3 DNA: TGTGCCAGCAATCCGGGACTACCTATTAGCACAGATACGCAGTATTTT.

The chain combines TRBV24-1 with TRBJ2-1, with D maybe TRBD2 (7 bases). Germline V gives CDR1 KGHDR, CDR2 SFDVKD. This CDR3 has 13 amino acids. Trimming left V 7 bases short and J 6 bases short, with 12 bases between. The DNA of the CDR3 is TGTGCCACCAGCCGGGGAGGGGGCAATGAGCAGTTCTTC. Translating it yields CATSRGGGNEQFF.

In this sample, this clone turned up many times. V and J are TRBV6-2 or TRBV6-3 and TRBJ1-3; no reliable D call. The germline gives CDR1 MNHEY, CDR2 SVGEGT. Deletions cut 5 bases from V and 3 bases from J, with 11 bases between. The CDR3 contains 14 residues. CDR3: CASSLGAFGNTIYF. The CDR3, as DNA: TGTGCCAGCAGTCTGGGAGCCTTTGGAAACACCATATATTTT.

V gene TRBV11-3 combines with J gene TRBJ2-5, with D perhaps matching TRBD1 (6 bases). This CDR3 region has 14 residues. V lost 5 bases, J lost 5 bases, and 15 bases lay in between. The germline V gene has CDR1 SGHNT and CDR2 YENEEA. The CDR3 is CASSLGGPGETQYF. The CDR3 bases are TGTGCCAGCAGCCTTGGGGGCCCGGGGGAGACCCAGTACTTC.

The CDR3 region has the DNA TGTGCCAGCAGTGAATCCCGGGGGAGGATCTACGAGCAGTACGTC. This codes for CASSESRGRIYEQYV. V usage is TRBV6-1 and J usage is TRBJ2-7; possibly TRBD2 for D (6 bases). The CDR3 length is 15 residues. Germline V gives CDR1 MNHNS, CDR2 SASEGT. Trimming took 2 bases from V and 3 from J, leaving 14 bases between them.

This chain connects TRBV20-1 to TRBJ1-1; D is undetermined. V was clipped by 4 bases and J by 4 bases, with 7 bases between them. The CDR3 length is 11 residues. Germline V gives CDR1 DFQATT, CDR2 SNEGSKA (reference sequence). The CDR3 region is CSAIERTEAFF. In DNA form, the CDR3 reads TGCAGTGCTATCGAGCGCACTGAAGCTTTCTTT.

This clone was observed a few times. The junction does not match germline at one end; this may be a read error. The V call is TRBV5-1, the J call TRBJ2-1; D is perhaps TRBD2 (6 bases). The germline V gene has CDR1 SGHRS and CDR2 YFSETQ. The CDR3 runs to 14 residues. CDR3 region: CASGGGDLYNEQFF. The CDR3 coding sequence is TGTGCCAGCGGAGGCGGGGATTTATACAATGAGCAGTTCTTC.

This clone came up once. As DNA, the CDR3 is TGTGCCACCGCTGGACAGGGCGGGGGAGCCGAGCAGTACGTC. This translates into CATAGQGGGAEQYV. This rearrangement joins TRBV28 to TRBJ2-7; D perhaps matches TRBD1 (8 bases). The CDR3 sequence is 14 residues long. Germline CDR1 reads MDHEN; CDR2 reads SYDVKM. Between the trimmed V and J ends, which lost 10 bases and 6 bases, there was a span of 22 bases.

The V gene is TRBV3-1 (or the pseudogene TRBV3-2), the J gene TRBJ2-2; D gene uncertain. The CDR3 loop spans 16 amino acids. Trimming pared 7 bases from V and 0 bases from J, leaving 15 bases between. The germline CDR1 and CDR2 sequences are LGHDT and YNNKEL (reference sequence). CDR3 in DNA: TGTGCCAGCACCCATGGAGAATTCGCGAACACCGGGGAGCTGTTTTTT. Amino acid sequence: CASTHGEFANTGELFF.

The V gene is TRBV6-2 or TRBV6-3, the J gene TRBJ2-5; D is undetermined. The CDR3 runs 14 residues. Trimming took 5 bases from V and 5 from J, leaving 15 bases between them. Germline V CDR1 and CDR2: MNHEY, SVGEGT. CDR3 region: CASSGPITGETQYF. The CDR3 coding sequence is TGTGCCAGCAGTGGGCCCATTACTGGGGAGACCCAGTACTTC.

The CDR3 reads CAGAERGITDTQYF. CDR3 sequence (DNA): TGTGCCGGGGCGGAGCGGGGGATCACAGATACGCAGTATTTT. The rearrangement joins TRBV6-5 to TRBJ2-3; 8 bases are a match to TRBD2. CDR1 and CDR2 from the germline V gene are MNHEY and SVGAGI. This CDR3 is 14 amino acids long. Trimming cost V 11 bases and J 2 bases; bases outside gene matches: 9.

The gene calls are TRBV9 and TRBJ2-3; the match to TRBD2 covers 7 bases. The trim removed 4 bases at V and 3 bases at J, leaving 8 bases unmatched. In germline, CDR1 is SGDLS, CDR2 YYNGEE. The CDR3 has 15 amino acids. The CDR3 protein is CASSPAGGSTDTQYF. The CDR3 bases are TGTGCCAGCAGCCCTGCGGGCGGGAGTACAGATACGCAGTATTTT.

V and J are TRBV24-1 and TRBJ2-3, with 13 bases matching TRBD2. The CDR3 is 16 amino acids. J was trimmed by 4 bases and V by 4 bases; bases with no gene match: 4. Germline CDR1 KGHDR, CDR2 SFDVKD. The CDR3, as DNA: TGTGCCACCAGTGAAAGGACTAGCGGGAGCGCAGATACGCAGTATTTT. Its protein is CATSERTSGSADTQYF.

The CDR3 spells CATSWTGTNEKLFF. The CDR3 DNA reads TGTGCCACCAGCTGGACAGGGACTAATGAAAAACTGTTTTTT. The rearrangement links TRBV15 to TRBJ1-4; 8 bases are shared with TRBD1. CDR1 and CDR2 from the germline V gene are LNHNV and YYDKDF (reference sequence). The CDR3 length is 14 residues. V trimming: 5 bases; J trimming: 2 bases; junction bases outside the gene matches: 1. Using reference TRBV15 and TRBJ1-4 for the parts outside the CDR3, the full variable domain is DAMVIQNPRYQVTQFGKPVTLSCSQTLNHNVMYWYQQKSSQAPKLLFHYYDKDFNNEADTPDNFQSRRPNTSFCFLDIRSPGLGDTAMYLCATSWTGTNEKLFFGSGTQLSVL.

This clone was counted once. This chain joins TRBV15 and TRBJ2-1, with D unresolved. The CDR3 spans 15 residues. Trimming shortened V by 0 bases and J by 9 bases, and 15 bases separated the two germline ends. Germline V CDR1 and CDR2: LNHNV, YYDKDF (reference sequence). The CDR3 loop reads CATSRDQLGRGEQFF. DNA of the CDR3: TGTGCCACCAGCAGAGACCAATTAGGCCGAGGTGAGCAGTTCTTC.

CDR3 nucleotides: TGTGCCAGCAGTGAAGCAAGCCCAGGGGTCAGCGAGCAGTACGTC. It yields the protein CASSEASPGVSEQYV. This chain uses TRBV6-1 with TRBJ2-7; tentative D call: TRBD1 (6 bases). Trimming cost V 0 bases and J 6 bases, with 15 bases left between them. Germline lookup yields CDR1 MNHNS and CDR2 SASEGT. The CDR3 runs 15 residues.

The chain carries TRBV14 and TRBJ2-7; D is ambiguous. The CDR3 sequence is 12 residues long. The germline gives CDR1 SGHDN, CDR2 FVKESK. V dropped 0 bases and J dropped 3 bases, with 3 bases sitting between them. CDR3 region: CASSQDNYEQYV. For the CDR3, the DNA is TGTGCCAGCAGCCAAGATAACTACGAGCAGTACGTC.

The chain joins TRBV28 to TRBJ1-5; 10 bases are shared with TRBD1. The J segment lost 6 bases and the V segment lost 6 bases, leaving 5 bases of the junction unmatched. This CDR3 region has 14 residues. Germline loops: CDR1 MDHEN, CDR2 SYDVKM. CDR3 bases: TGTGCCAGCAGACCTAGGACAGGGGGTCAGCCCCAGCATTTT. Translation: CASRPRTGGQPQHF.

This chain joins TRBV6-5 and TRBJ1-5, with D perhaps TRBD1 (5 bases). CDR1 and CDR2 (germline): MNHEY, SVGAGI. The CDR3 loop spans 14 amino acids. The ends were cut back, 6 bases at V and 0 bases at J, with 9 bases in the middle. In DNA form, the CDR3 reads TGTGCCAGCAGCCGAACAGGTAGCAATCAGCCCCAGCATTTT. Translating gives CASSRTGSNQPQHF.

This chain links TRBV6-5 with TRBJ1-2; 7 bases line up with TRBD1. In germline, CDR1 is MNHEY, CDR2 SVGAGI. The CDR3 has 14 amino acids. The trim removed 6 bases at V and 2 bases at J, leaving 6 bases unmatched. CDR3 amino acids: CASSRLTGNYGYTF. CDR3 in DNA: TGTGCCAGCAGCCGCCTGACAGGGAACTATGGCTACACCTTC.

This clone appeared a few times. The rearrangement links TRBV11-3 to TRBJ2-2; D is unresolved. The CDR3 length is 12 residues. V lost 3 bases to trimming and J lost 9 bases, with 8 bases between them. Germline CDR1 and CDR2: SGHNT and YENEEA. CDR3 coding DNA: TGTGCCAGCAGCTTGGCCCCCCGGGAGCTGTTTTTT. Translation gives CASSLAPRELFF. Based on the CDR3 plus reference TRBV11-3 and TRBJ2-2, the full variable domain is EAGVVQSPRYKIIEKKQPVAFWCNPISGHNTLYWYLQNLGQGPELLIRYENEEAVDDSQLPKDRFSAERLKGVDSTLKIQPAELGDSAVYLCASSLAPRELFFGEGSRLTVL.